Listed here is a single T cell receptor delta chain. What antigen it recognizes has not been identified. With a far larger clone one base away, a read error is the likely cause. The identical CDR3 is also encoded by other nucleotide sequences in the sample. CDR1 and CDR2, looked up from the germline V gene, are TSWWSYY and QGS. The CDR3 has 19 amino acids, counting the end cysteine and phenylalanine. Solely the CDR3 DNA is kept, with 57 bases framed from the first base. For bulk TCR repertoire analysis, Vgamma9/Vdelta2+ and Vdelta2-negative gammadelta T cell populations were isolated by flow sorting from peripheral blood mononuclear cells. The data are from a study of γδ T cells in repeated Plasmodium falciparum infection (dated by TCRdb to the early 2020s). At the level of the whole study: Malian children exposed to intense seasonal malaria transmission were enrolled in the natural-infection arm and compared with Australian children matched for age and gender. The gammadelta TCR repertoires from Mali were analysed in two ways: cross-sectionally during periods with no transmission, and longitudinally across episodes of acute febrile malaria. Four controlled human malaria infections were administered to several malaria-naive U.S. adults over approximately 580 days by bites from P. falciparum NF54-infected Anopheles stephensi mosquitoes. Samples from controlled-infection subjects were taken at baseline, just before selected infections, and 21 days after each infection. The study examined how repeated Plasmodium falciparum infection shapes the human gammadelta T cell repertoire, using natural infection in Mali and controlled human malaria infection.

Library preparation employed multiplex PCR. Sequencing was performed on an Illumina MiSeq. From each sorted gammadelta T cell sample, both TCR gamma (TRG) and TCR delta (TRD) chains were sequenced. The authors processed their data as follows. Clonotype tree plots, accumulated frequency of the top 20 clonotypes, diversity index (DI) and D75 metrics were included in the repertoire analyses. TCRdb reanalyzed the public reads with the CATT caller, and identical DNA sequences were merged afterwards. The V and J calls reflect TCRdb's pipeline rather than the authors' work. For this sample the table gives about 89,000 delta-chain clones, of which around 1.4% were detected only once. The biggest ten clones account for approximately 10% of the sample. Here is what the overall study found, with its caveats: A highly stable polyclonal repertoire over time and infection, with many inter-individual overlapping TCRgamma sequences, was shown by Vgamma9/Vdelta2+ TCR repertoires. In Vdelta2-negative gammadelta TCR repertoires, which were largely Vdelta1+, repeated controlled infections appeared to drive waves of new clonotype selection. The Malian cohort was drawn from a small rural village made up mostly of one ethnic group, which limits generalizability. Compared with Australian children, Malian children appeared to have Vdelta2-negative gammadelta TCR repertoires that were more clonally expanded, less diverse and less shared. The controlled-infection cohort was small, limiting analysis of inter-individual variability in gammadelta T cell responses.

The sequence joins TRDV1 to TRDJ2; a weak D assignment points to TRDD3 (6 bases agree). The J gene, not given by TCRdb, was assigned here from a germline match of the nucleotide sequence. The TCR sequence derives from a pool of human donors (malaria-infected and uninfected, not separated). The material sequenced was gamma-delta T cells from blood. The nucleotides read TGTGCTCTCGGGGAACTGGGTCCGACCTCCTCGGGGATCGAACCACAACTCTTCTTT. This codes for CALGELGPTSSGIEPQLFF.